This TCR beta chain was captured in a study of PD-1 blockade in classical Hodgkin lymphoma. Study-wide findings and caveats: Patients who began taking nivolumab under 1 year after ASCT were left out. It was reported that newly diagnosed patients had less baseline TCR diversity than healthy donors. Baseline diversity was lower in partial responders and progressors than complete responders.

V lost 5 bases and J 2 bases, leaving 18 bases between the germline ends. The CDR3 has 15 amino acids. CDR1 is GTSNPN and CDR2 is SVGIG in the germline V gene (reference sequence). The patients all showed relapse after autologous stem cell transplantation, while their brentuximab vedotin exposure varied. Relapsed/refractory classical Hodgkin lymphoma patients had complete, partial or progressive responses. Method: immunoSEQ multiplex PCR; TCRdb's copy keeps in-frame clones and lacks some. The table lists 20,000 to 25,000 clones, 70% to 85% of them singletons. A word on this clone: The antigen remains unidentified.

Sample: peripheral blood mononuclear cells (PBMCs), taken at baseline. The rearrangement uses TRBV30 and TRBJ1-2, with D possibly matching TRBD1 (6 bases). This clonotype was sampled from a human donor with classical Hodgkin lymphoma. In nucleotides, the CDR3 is TGTGCCTGGTCCGGTGAGGGGGTAAGGAACTATGGCTACACCTTC. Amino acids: CAWSGEGVRNYGYTF.